Following are 3 T cell receptor beta chains from one sample sequenced in a study of blood T cell repertoires in COVID-19. The assay was immunoSEQ multiplex PCR, and TCRdb's table has in-frame clones only and misses some. The sample lists about 120,000 clones; 90% were seen once. The sample comprised peripheral blood. These receptors came from a human donor with active COVID-19. The donor label of this sample is uncertain.

In its sample, this clone was seen a few times. The V call is TRBV5-1, the J call TRBJ1-3; D is undetermined. V lost 5 bases and J 0 bases, leaving 15 bases between the germline ends. The CDR3 is 16 residues long. Per the germline V gene, CDR1 is SGHRS and CDR2 is YFSETQ. Here the CDR3 DNA reads TGCGCCAGCAGTTACAGCGGACCTTTCTCTGGAAACACCATATATTTT. This translates into CASSYSGPFSGNTIYF.

The V and J genes are TRBV28 and TRBJ1-5, with 9 bases lining up with TRBD1. CDR1 MDHEN and CDR2 SYDVKM come from the germline V gene. Germline trimming cut 6 bases from V and 2 bases from J; bases unmatched to any gene: 14. The CDR3 is 18 residues long. The CDR3: CASRSRDRAIKGNQPQHF. The CDR3 DNA sequence: TGTGCCAGCAGAAGCCGGGACAGGGCGATTAAGGGCAATCAGCCCCAGCATTTT. Full variable domain (outside the CDR3, taken from reference TRBV28 and TRBJ1-5): DVKVTQSSRYLVKRTGEKVFLECVQDMDHENMFWYRQDPGLGLRLIYFSYDVKMKEKGDIPEGYSVSREKKERFSLILESASTNQTSMYLCASRSRDRAIKGNQPQHFGDGTRLSIL.

V usage is TRBV7-5 and J usage is TRBJ1-4. TRBV7-5 constitutes a pseudogene. The CDR3 has 15 amino acids. In DNA form, the CDR3 reads TGTGTCAGAAGCCGGCGGTCGGGGGAAGGAGAAAAACTGTTTTTT. This sequence encodes CVRSRRSGEGEKLFF.